The T cell receptor beta chain under discussion was sequenced for a study of metastatic and nonmetastatic thyroid tumors. As processed by the authors: Variation in CDR3 across clinicopathological groups served as the basis for constructing a distant-metastasis classifier in papillary thyroid cancer. TCRdb re-called clones via MiXCR from the PCR reads. The V and J calls and clone size are TCRdb's, not the authors'. The sample has roughly 3,900 clones, around a third seen once. This clone has a handful of counts. Germline V gene sequence: CDR1 MDHEN, CDR2 SYDVKM. The CDR3 covers 15 residues. V lost 6 bases and J lost 5, with 20 bases in between. All patients were untreated before thyroid surgery.

The chain joins TRBV28 to TRBJ2-7; D ambiguous. The specimen sequenced was tumor tissue. This TCR was sampled from a female donor with papillary thyroid cancer or a benign thyroid nodule (not recorded which). Some clones in this sample may be carry-over from other donors' samples. The CDR3 region is CASSLYPVMSHEQYF. CDR3 DNA sequence: TGTGCCAGCAGCCTCTACCCGGTGATGTCCCACGAGCAGTACTTC.